The 30 T cell receptor beta chains presented below share a single source sample, sequenced in a study of CD8+ T cells in alopecia areata (dated by TCRdb to between 2018 and 2020). The library was obtained by the immunoSEQ multiplex PCR assay. RNA was extracted from all samples and reverse transcribed into cDNA, which served as template for TCR sequencing. In TCRdb, the immuneACCESS table is reduced to in-frame sequences with V and J assigned. These tables do not hold every clone; where another copy was compared, an unresolved V gene accounts for under half, and the others remain unexplained. This sample lists more than 95,000 clones; around two fifths were detected once. The ten most abundant clones make up approximately 3.3% of the sample. Material for sequencing was CD4+ T cells sorted from blood. These receptors came from a human donor with alopecia areata.

The V and J genes are TRBV4-2 and TRBJ2-7; 9 positions match TRBD1. CDR3 length: 14 amino acids. The V gene end was trimmed by 8 bases and the J gene end by 2 bases; junction bases not matched to a gene: 7. Germline V lookup: CDR1 LGHNA, CDR2 YNFKEQ. In DNA form, the CDR3 reads TGTGCCAGCGGTGCCGGGACAGGGACCTACGAGCAGTACTTC. Encoded protein: CASGAGTGTYEQYF.

This chain joins TRBV23-1 and TRBJ1-5; D is undetermined. TRBV23-1 falls under the ORF class, with uncertain function. V lost 0 bases and J lost 6, with 12 bases in between. This CDR3 has 15 amino acids. The CDR3 nucleotides are TGCGCCAGCAGTCAATCTCCCCCAGTAGGTCAGCCCCAGCATTTT. Translated: CASSQSPPVGQPQHF.

The chain combines TRBV28 with TRBJ1-5, with D perhaps matching TRBD1 (6 bases). The CDR3 covers 17 residues. V lost 5 bases to trimming and J lost 0 bases, with 17 bases between them. The germline V gene encodes CDR1 MDHEN and CDR2 SYDVKM. The CDR3 loop reads CASSRTDSFYSNQPQHF. The CDR3 region has the DNA TGTGCCAGCAGTCGGACAGATTCTTTTTATAGCAATCAGCCCCAGCATTTT.

This chain links TRBV11-3 with TRBJ2-1, with unresolved D. Trimming shortened V by 5 bases and J by 7 bases, and 9 bases separated the two germline ends. The germline gives CDR1 SGHNT, CDR2 YENEEA. This CDR3 is 12 amino acids long. CDR3 amino acids: CASSRGGNEQFF. CDR3 nucleotide sequence: TGTGCCAGCAGCCGAGGTGGGAATGAGCAGTTCTTC.

This chain links TRBV4-2 with TRBJ1-5; D gene unclear. The CDR3 is 15 amino acids. Germline V gene lookup returns CDR1 LGHNA and CDR2 YNFKEQ. Deletions cut 0 bases from V and 3 bases from J, with 9 bases between. This CDR3 is CASSQDSGYNQPQHF. The DNA for the CDR3 is TGTGCCAGCAGCCAAGATTCAGGATACAATCAGCCCCAGCATTTT.

This clone was counted between two and nine times. V and J are TRBV4-1 and TRBJ1-2; D not resolved. CDR1 MGHRA and CDR2 YSYEKL come from the germline V gene. Trimming took off 0 bases at V and 7 bases at J, with 6 bases between the two ends. CDR3 length: 12 residues. CDR3: CASSQEWGGYTF. The CDR3 DNA follows: TGCGCCAGCAGCCAAGAGTGGGGTGGCTACACCTTC.

This rearrangement joins TRBV4-3 to TRBJ2-3, with D perhaps assigned TRBD1 or TRBD2 (7 bases each). V was clipped by 1 base and J by 6 bases, with 14 bases between them. The CDR3 runs 15 residues. Germline values: CDR1 LGHNA, CDR2 YSLEER. CDR3 region: CASSQGAQGGDTQYF. CDR3 nucleotides: TGCGCCAGCAGCCAAGGGGCGCAGGGGGGGGATACGCAGTATTTT.

The chain combines TRBV27 with TRBJ2-1, with TRBD2 as a possible D gene (5 bases). Germline loops: CDR1 MNHEY, CDR2 SMNVEV (reference sequence). V was pared by 6 bases and J by 6 bases, with 12 bases between. The CDR3 totals 13 residues. The CDR3 reads CASSPERSNEQFF. The CDR3 region has the DNA TGTGCCAGCAGCCCCGAGCGGAGCAATGAGCAGTTCTTC.

The V gene is TRBV6-5, the J gene TRBJ2-1, with 8 nucleotides matching TRBD2. Germline V gene data show CDR1 as MNHEY and CDR2 as SVGAGI. With 0 bases clipped from V and 10 bases from J, the junction kept 11 bases outside the gene matches. This CDR3 is 16 amino acids long. CDR3: CASSYSGRLAGREQFF. CDR3 coding DNA: TGTGCCAGCAGTTACTCCGGTCGGCTAGCGGGCCGGGAGCAGTTCTTC.

This clone was detected ten times or more. J is TRBJ2-7 and V is TRBV14; TRBD2 matches at 8 bases. The J segment lost 5 bases and the V segment lost 4 bases, leaving 13 bases of the junction unmatched. This CDR3 spans 16 amino acids. CDR1 is SGHDN and CDR2 is FVKESK in the germline V gene. This chain's CDR3 is CASSRSLVAGSNEQYF. The CDR3 DNA reads as TGTGCCAGCAGCCGATCCTTGGTAGCGGGGAGCAACGAGCAGTACTTC.

The J gene is TRBJ1-5, the V gene TRBV29-1; D is undetermined. Germline values: CDR1 SQVTM, CDR2 ANQGSEA. This CDR3 region has 12 residues. V shed 4 bases and J shed 7 bases, with 11 bases lying between them. CDR3 DNA: TGCAGCGTTGTTAAGGTTCGACAGCCCCAGCATTTT. This gives the protein CSVVKVRQPQHF.

This chain connects TRBV30 to TRBJ1-2, with D perhaps TRBD1 (6 bases). The germline gives CDR1 GTSNPN, CDR2 SVGIG (reference sequence). The CDR3 has 13 amino acids. With 4 bases removed from V and 3 bases from J, the gap between germline ends came to 12 bases. For the CDR3, the DNA is TGTGCCTGGACTGGACAGCTATACTATGGCTACACCTTC. The encoded protein is CAWTGQLYYGYTF.

This clone was seen more than once but under ten times. The chain is built from TRBV29-1 and TRBJ2-7, with D possibly matching TRBD2 (6 bases). CDR1 is SQVTM and CDR2 is ANQGSEA in the germline V gene. CDR3 size: 12 residues. V lost 7 bases and J 4 bases, leaving 14 bases between the germline ends. Written as DNA, the CDR3 is TGCAGCGCCATGACGGGAGAGTACGAGCAGTACTTC. It translates to CSAMTGEYEQYF.

The chain uses TRBV28 and TRBJ2-3; 9 nucleotides match TRBD1. CDR3 size: 16 residues. Trimming removed 3 bases from V and 5 bases from J; junction bases left unmatched: 9. The germline V gene has CDR1 MDHEN and CDR2 SYDVKM. CDR3 residues: CASSLGGTGRGDTQYF. CDR3 bases: TGTGCCAGCAGTTTGGGGGGGACAGGGCGAGGAGATACGCAGTATTTT.

The J gene is TRBJ2-1, the V gene TRBV29-1; D is undetermined. CDR1 SQVTM and CDR2 ANQGSEA come from the germline V gene. V lost 0 bases, J lost 11 bases, and 2 bases lay in between. The CDR3 length is 9 residues. The DNA for the CDR3 is TGCAGCGTTGAAGAACAGCAGTTCTTC. It is translated as CSVEEQQFF.

This clone was counted between two and nine times. The V call is TRBV29-1, the J call TRBJ2-7, with 8 bases matching TRBD1. Germline-derived CDR1 and CDR2 are SQVTM and ANQGSEA. V trimming: 6 bases; J trimming: 2 bases; junction bases outside the gene matches: 9. The CDR3 spans 14 residues. In nucleotides, the CDR3 is TGCAGCGTCCCAGGGACAGGACTAACCTACGAGCAGTACTTC. Encoded protein: CSVPGTGLTYEQYF.

The V gene is TRBV27, the J gene TRBJ2-5; D possibly corresponds to TRBD2 (6 bases). The V end lost 5 bases, the J end lost 1 base, and 11 bases lay between the germline ends. In germline, CDR1 is MNHEY, CDR2 SMNVEV (reference sequence). The CDR3 extends over 14 amino acids. CDR3 amino acids: CASSPRLGQETQYF. The CDR3 bases are TGTGCCAGCAGTCCCCGACTAGGCCAAGAGACCCAGTACTTC.

The gene calls are TRBV29-1 and TRBJ2-3, with TRBD1 matching over 8 bases. The J segment lost 2 bases and the V segment lost 5 bases, leaving 9 bases of the junction unmatched. This CDR3 is 15 amino acids long. Germline loops: CDR1 SQVTM, CDR2 ANQGSEA. The CDR3 loop reads CSVRRTGLDTDTQYF. As DNA, the CDR3 is TGCAGCGTTCGAAGGACAGGGCTTGACACAGATACGCAGTATTTT.

Concerning this clone itself: An end of the junction differs from the germline gene, which may be a read error. This chain joins TRBV5-1 and TRBJ2-1; TRBD1 matches 10 bases. The CDR3 length is 15 residues. Germline V gene data show CDR1 as SGHRS and CDR2 as YFSETQ. The CDR3 region has the DNA TGCGCCAGCAGATTGGTCGGGACAGGGGCCAATGAGCAGTTCTTC. This gives the protein CASRLVGTGANEQFF.

The rearrangement links TRBV30 to TRBJ2-7, with 11 bases that match TRBD2. CDR1 is GTSNPN, CDR2 SVGIG, per germline (reference sequence). The length of the CDR3 is 15 residues. The trim removed 2 bases at V and 4 bases at J, leaving 7 bases unmatched. The CDR3 sequence: CAWSPGLAVVYEQYF. The CDR3 DNA follows: TGTGCCTGGAGTCCGGGACTAGCGGTAGTTTACGAGCAGTACTTC.

V usage is TRBV7-8 and J usage is TRBJ2-1, with 7 bases aligning to TRBD2. The CDR3 has 14 amino acids. From germline, CDR1 is SGHVS and CDR2 FQNEAQ. V shed 5 bases, J shed 6 bases, and the junction held 7 bases outside the gene matches. The CDR3 sequence is CASSPRDYLNEQFF. CDR3 in DNA: TGTGCCAGCAGCCCTAGGGACTATCTCAATGAGCAGTTCTTC.

DNA of the CDR3: TGCGCCAGCAGCTTGGAAGGCGGGCTTTCGAACACTGAAGCTTTCTTT. It encodes CASSLEGGLSNTEAFF. V gene TRBV5-1 combines with J gene TRBJ1-1; D not resolved. The length of the CDR3 is 16 residues. Germline lookup yields CDR1 SGHRS and CDR2 YFSETQ. The V end lost 0 bases, the J end lost 1 base, and 13 bases lay between the germline ends.

The V gene is TRBV29-1, the J gene TRBJ1-1; D is perhaps TRBD1 (5 bases). The V end was cut by 5 bases, the J end by 5 bases, with 12 bases between. The CDR3 runs to 12 residues. From germline, CDR1 is SQVTM and CDR2 ANQGSEA. The CDR3 region has the DNA TGCAGCGTTTCCCTCGGGGCGACTGAAGCTTTCTTT. Its translation: CSVSLGATEAFF.

V usage is TRBV27 and J usage is TRBJ1-5; tentative D call: TRBD1 (6 bases). There are 13 residues in the CDR3. From germline, CDR1 is MNHEY and CDR2 SMNVEV (reference sequence). V was pared by 6 bases and J by 7 bases, with 13 bases between. Written as DNA, the CDR3 is TGTGCCAGCAGAAACAGGGCGAGCCAGCCCCAGCATTTT. It yields the protein CASRNRASQPQHF.

Only a few counts were recorded for this clone. The V call is TRBV4-3, the J call TRBJ2-5; D uncertain. The CDR3 is 13 amino acids. The V gene lost 0 bases and the J gene lost 4 bases, with 6 bases spanning the gap. Germline-derived CDR1 and CDR2 are LGHNA and YSLEER. The CDR3 nucleotides are TGCGCCAGCAGCCAAGATCTGGCAGAGACCCAGTACTTC. Amino acid sequence: CASSQDLAETQYF.

The V call is TRBV2, the J call TRBJ2-7, with 10 bases fitting TRBD2. The germline gives CDR1 SNHLY, CDR2 FYNNEI. The length of the CDR3 is 17 residues. Germline trimming cut 2 bases from V and 3 bases from J; bases unmatched to any gene: 10. DNA for the CDR3: TGTGCCAGCAGTGAACCTCCCTCTAGCGGGAGCCTCTACGAGCAGTACTTC. It encodes CASSEPPSSGSLYEQYF. Full variable domain (outside the CDR3, taken from reference TRBV2 and TRBJ2-7): EPEVTQTPSHQVTQMGQEVILRCVPISNHLYFYWYRQILGQKVEFLVSFYNNEISEKSEIFDDQFSVERPDGSNFTLKIRSTKLEDSAMYFCASSEPPSSGSLYEQYFGPGTRLTVT.

In this sample, this clone turned up a few times. For the CDR3, the DNA is TGTGCCAGCAGCCCACCCGCCGCTAGCGGGAGTACGTACGAGCAGTACTTC. It codes for CASSPPAASGSTYEQYF. The gene calls are TRBV28 and TRBJ2-7; 10 positions agree with TRBD2. The CDR3 length is 17 residues. J was trimmed by 4 bases and V by 6 bases; bases with no gene match: 15. CDR1 is MDHEN, CDR2 SYDVKM, per germline. The full variable domain, rest sourced from reference TRBV28 and TRBJ2-7, is DVKVTQSSRYLVKRTGEKVFLECVQDMDHENMFWYRQDPGLGLRLIYFSYDVKMKEKGDIPEGYSVSREKKERFSLILESASTNQTSMYLCASSPPAASGSTYEQYFGPGTRLTVT.

The chain has TRBV4-3 and TRBJ2-2, with D perhaps TRBD2 (7 bases). Trimming stripped 3 bases from V and 5 bases from J, with 13 bases between. The CDR3 is made up of 15 amino acids. Germline loops: CDR1 LGHNA, CDR2 YSLEER. CDR3 amino acids: CASSQRGPGTGELFF. The CDR3 coding sequence is TGCGCCAGCAGCCAGCGGGGGCCGGGTACCGGGGAGCTGTTTTTT.

This clone was counted between two and nine times. This chain links TRBV9 with TRBJ1-6; TRBD1 might be the D (6 bases). Trimming took off 6 bases at V and 2 bases at J, with 12 bases between the two ends. CDR1 is SGDLS, CDR2 YYNGEE, per germline. The CDR3 extends over 15 amino acids. CDR3 protein: CASTGTGTYNSPLHF. The DNA for the CDR3 is TGTGCCAGCACCGGAACAGGGACCTATAATTCACCCCTCCACTTT.

This clone was recorded a few times. The chain has TRBV7-2 and TRBJ2-7; 8 bases fit TRBD1. Trimming at V came to 5 bases and at J to 4 bases, leaving 7 bases not matched to a gene. The CDR3 spans 14 residues. From germline, CDR1 is SGHTA and CDR2 FQGNSA. The CDR3 DNA reads TGTGCCAGCAGCCGGACAGGGATTCCGTACGAGCAGTACTTC. This gives the protein CASSRTGIPYEQYF.